This T cell receptor (beta chain) came from a study of blood T cells in healthy people across ages. Study-wide results and limits: Per million T cells, TCR beta diversity dropped roughly linearly as age increased. Bulk PBMC profiling left naive and antigen-experienced comparisons inconclusive.

Concerning this clonotype itself: The target antigen is unknown.

CDR1 is MDHEN and CDR2 is SYDVKM in the germline V gene. There are 14 residues in the CDR3. Trimming shortened V by 4 bases and J by 1 base, and 10 bases separated the two germline ends. A sample-barcoded 5' primer and a J-beta primer mix were used in a second PCR of roughly 7 to 11 cycles. TCRdb re-called the 5' RACE reads with MiXCR, one entry per CDR3 protein. The data contain some 1.5 million distinct CDR3 sequences, over 25% of them singletons. V and J are TRBV28 and TRBJ1-1; D is unclear. The sample taken for sequencing was blood. The source is a woman in her 30s in good health. The CDR3 coding sequence is TGTGCCAGCAGTTATACCACCAGGAACACTGAAGCTTTCTTT. Its translation: CASSYTTRNTEAFF.